One and the same sample provided the 5 T cell receptor beta chains below, sequenced in a study of control samples from healthy donors and cancer patients. Assay used: immunoSEQ multiplex PCR; TCRdb lists only in-frame clones, some missing. The sample's table shows under 200,000 clones. Sequencing was carried out using blood. These receptor sequences come from a woman aged 25 to 39 in good health.

The V and J genes are TRBV7-2 and TRBJ1-3; 10 bases agree with TRBD1. Germline CDR1 and CDR2: SGHTA and FQGNSA. Trimming cost V 2 bases and J 0 bases; bases outside gene matches: 10. This CDR3 spans 19 amino acids. The CDR3 DNA follows: TGTGCCAGCAGCTTATGGACAGGGGGTGACCTTAGCTCTGGAAACACCATATATTTT. It codes for CASSLWTGGDLSSGNTIYF. The whole variable domain, filled in from reference TRBV7-2 and TRBJ1-3, reads GAGVSQSPSNKVTEKGKDVELRCDPISGHTALYWYRQSLGQGLEFLIYFQGNSAPDKSGLPSDRFSAERTGGSVSTLTIQRTQQEDSAVYLCASSLWTGGDLSSGNTIYFGEGSWLTVV.

J is TRBJ1-3 and V is TRBV27; D is possibly TRBD1 (6 bases). V lost 5 bases to trimming and J lost 3 bases, with 11 bases between them. CDR1 and CDR2 from the germline V gene are MNHEY and SMNVEV (reference sequence). The CDR3 is made up of 14 amino acids. The chain's CDR3 is CASSLGGRGNTIYF. In DNA form, the CDR3 reads TGTGCCAGCAGTCTAGGGGGTCGTGGAAACACCATATATTTT.

V is TRBV5-1 and J is TRBJ2-1; weak D call: TRBD1 (5 bases). CDR1 is SGHRS, CDR2 YFSETQ, per germline. V lost 7 bases and J 0 bases, leaving 14 bases between the germline ends. The CDR3 is made up of 15 amino acids. CDR3 nucleotide sequence: TGCGCCAGCGGAACCTCAGGGTTCTCCTACAATGAGCAGTTCTTC. It encodes CASGTSGFSYNEQFF. The entire variable domain, with the rest obtained from reference TRBV5-1 and TRBJ2-1, is as follows: KAGVTQTPRYLIKTRGQQVTLSCSPISGHRSVSWYQQTPGQGLQFLFEYFSETQRNKGNFPGRFSGRQFSNSRSEMNVSTLELGDSALYLCASGTSGFSYNEQFFGPGTRLTVL.

V gene TRBV6-5 combines with J gene TRBJ1-1, with 7 bases aligning to TRBD1. Germline V gene data show CDR1 as MNHEY and CDR2 as SVGAGI. CDR3 length equals 15 residues. V was clipped by 6 bases and J by 1 base; unmatched bases: 8. CDR3: CASSPWDSKNTEAFF. The CDR3 region has the DNA TGTGCCAGCAGCCCCTGGGACAGCAAGAACACTGAAGCTTTCTTT.

The rearrangement links TRBV6-2 or TRBV6-3 to TRBJ2-3; 9 bases fit TRBD2. The CDR3 consists of 16 residues. The junction had 6 bases not matched to a gene; V was cut back by 1 base and J by 4 bases. Germline V gene sequence: CDR1 MNHEY, CDR2 SVGEGT. CDR3 sequence: CASSYLAGGASDTQYF. In DNA, the CDR3 is TGTGCCAGCAGTTACTTGGCGGGGGGGGCCTCAGATACGCAGTATTTT.